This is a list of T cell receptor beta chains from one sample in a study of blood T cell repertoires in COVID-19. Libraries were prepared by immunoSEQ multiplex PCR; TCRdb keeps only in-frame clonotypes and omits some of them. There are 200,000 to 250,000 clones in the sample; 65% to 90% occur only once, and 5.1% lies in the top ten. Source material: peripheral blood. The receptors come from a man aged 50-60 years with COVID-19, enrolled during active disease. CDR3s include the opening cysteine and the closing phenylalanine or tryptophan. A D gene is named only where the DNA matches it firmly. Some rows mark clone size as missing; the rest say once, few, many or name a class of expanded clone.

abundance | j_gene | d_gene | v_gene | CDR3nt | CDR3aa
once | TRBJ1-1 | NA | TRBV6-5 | TGTGCCAGCAGTTTTGGACTCTTGAACACTGAAGCTTTCTTT | CASSFGLLNTEAFF
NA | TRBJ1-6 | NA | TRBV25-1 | TGTGCCAGCAGTGAATCCCCAGGGGCTAATTCACCCCTCCACTTT | CASSESPGANSPLHF
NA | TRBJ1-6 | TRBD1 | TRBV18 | TGTGCCAGCTCACCAGGTATGACAGGGGCTAATTCACCCCTCCACTTT | CASSPGMTGANSPLHF
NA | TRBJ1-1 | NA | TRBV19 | TGTGCCAGTAGTATTGGCCCAGGGAAGAACACTGAAGCTTTCTTT | CASSIGPGKNTEAFF
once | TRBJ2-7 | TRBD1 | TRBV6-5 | TGTGCCAGCAGCCGACAGGGCCTCGAGCAGTACTTC | CASSRQGLEQYF
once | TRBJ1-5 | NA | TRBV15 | TGTGCCACCAGCAGGAGACCAGGGGTCAGCAATCAGCCCCAGCATTTT | CATSRRPGVSNQPQHF
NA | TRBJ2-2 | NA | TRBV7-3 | TGTGCCAGCAGCTTAATCGGGGGAGACAACACCGGGGAGCTGTTTTTT | CASSLIGGDNTGELFF
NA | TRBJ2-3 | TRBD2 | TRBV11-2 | TGTGCCAGCAGCGTAAGCGGGAGGGGATTCACAGATACGCAGTATTTT | CASSVSGRGFTDTQYF
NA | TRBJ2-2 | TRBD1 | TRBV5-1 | TGCGCCAGCACCGAGACAGGGGTGAACACCGGGGAGCTGTTTTTT | CASTETGVNTGELFF
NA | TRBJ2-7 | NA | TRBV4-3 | TGCGCCAGCAGCCAAGACAGGGTATTATCCTACGAGCAGTACTTC | CASSQDRVLSYEQYF
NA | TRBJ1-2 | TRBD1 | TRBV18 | TGTGCCAGCGGAGAACAGGGGGATATGGACTACACCTTC | CASGEQGDMDYTF
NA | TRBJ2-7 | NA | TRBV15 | TGTGCCACCAGCAGAGAAGTGACAGACCCCTACGAGCAGTACTTC | CATSREVTDPYEQYF
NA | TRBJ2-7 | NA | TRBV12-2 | TGTGCAAGTCGCGTGATTCGAGCGGAGTCCTACGAGCAGTACTTC | CASRVIRAESYEQYF
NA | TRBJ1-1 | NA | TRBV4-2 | TGTGCCAGCAGCCAAGATGGGCTCACGAACACTGAAGCTTTCTTT | CASSQDGLTNTEAFF
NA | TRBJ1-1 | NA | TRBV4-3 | TGCGCCAGCAGCCAAGATTACAGGGCTGAAGCTTTCTTT | CASSQDYRAEAFF
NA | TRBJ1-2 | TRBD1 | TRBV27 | TGTGCCAGCAGGAACAGGGGGGGAGACTATGGCTACACCTTC | CASRNRGGDYGYTF
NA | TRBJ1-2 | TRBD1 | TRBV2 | TGTGCCAGCAATCGGGACAGCCAATATGGCTACACCTTC | CASNRDSQYGYTF
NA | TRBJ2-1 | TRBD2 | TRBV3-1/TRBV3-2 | TGTGCCAGCAGCCCAGCGGGGCCCCCTAACAATGAGCAGTTCTTC | CASSPAGPPNNEQFF
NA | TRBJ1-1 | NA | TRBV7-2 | TGTGCCAGCCTTTTTGTGGGGGGCGCGGGGGTTGAAGCTTTCTTT | CASLFVGGAGVEAFF
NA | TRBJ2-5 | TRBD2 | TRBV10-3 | TGTGCCATCAGGGGAGAGGTAGCGGGCCACCAAGAGACCCAGTACTTC | CAIRGEVAGHQETQYF
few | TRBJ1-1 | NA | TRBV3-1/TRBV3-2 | TGTGCCAGCAGCCAAGAAGAGAGCTCTTCCACGAACACTGAAGCTTTCTTT | CASSQEESSSTNTEAFF
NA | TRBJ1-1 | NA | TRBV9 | TGTGCCAGCAGCGTAAACGCGGCGAACACTGAAGCTTTCTTT | CASSVNAANTEAFF
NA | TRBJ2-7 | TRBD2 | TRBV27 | TGTGCCAGCAGTTTCAGCGGGGGGCTATCCTACGAGCAGTACTTC | CASSFSGGLSYEQYF
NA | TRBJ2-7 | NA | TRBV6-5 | TGTGCCAGCAGTTATAATCCCGACAGAGCCTACGAGCAGTACTTC | CASSYNPDRAYEQYF
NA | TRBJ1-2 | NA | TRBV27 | TGTGCCAGCAGTTTGTACGGCAGGGTGGACTATGGCTACACCTTC | CASSLYGRVDYGYTF
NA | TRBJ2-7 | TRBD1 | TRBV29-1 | TGCAGCGTACAGGGGGGTTCCTACGAGCAGTACTTC | CSVQGGSYEQYF
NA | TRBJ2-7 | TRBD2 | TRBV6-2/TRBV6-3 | TGTGCCAGCAGTTTTACTAGCGGGGGTGCCAGCGAGCAGTACTTC | CASSFTSGGASEQYF
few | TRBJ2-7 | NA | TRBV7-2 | TGTGCCAGCAGCTTAGCACTCCGGCGGGAGCAGTACTTC | CASSLALRREQYF
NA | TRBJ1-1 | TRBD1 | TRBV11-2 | TGTGCCAGCAGCCCGGACAGGCTGAACACTGAAGCTTTCTTT | CASSPDRLNTEAFF
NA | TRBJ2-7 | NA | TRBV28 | TGTGCCAGCACCGCACCCGACAGGCCAGTAGGGCAGTACTTC | CASTAPDRPVGQYF
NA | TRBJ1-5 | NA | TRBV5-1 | TGCGCCAGCAGCCACAGGGCTGATCAGCCCCAGCATTTT | CASSHRADQPQHF
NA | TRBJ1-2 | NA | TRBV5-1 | TGCGCCAGCAGCTTGGCCCCGGGGAACTATGGCTACACCTTC | CASSLAPGNYGYTF
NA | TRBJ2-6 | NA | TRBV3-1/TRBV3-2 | TGTGCCAGCAGCCTTCAGATCTCTGGGGCCAACGTCCTGACTTTC | CASSLQISGANVLTF
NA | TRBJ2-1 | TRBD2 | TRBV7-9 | TGTGCCAGCCGGAGGACTAGCGGGGGGGCCAATGAGCAGTTCTTC | CASRRTSGGANEQFF
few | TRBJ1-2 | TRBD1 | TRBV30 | TGTGCCTGGAGAAATGAACGGTCAGGGGGCTATGGCTACACCTTC | CAWRNERSGGYGYTF
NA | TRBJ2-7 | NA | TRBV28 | TGTGCCAGCAGTTTAGATACTCCAGGGCGTGACGAGCAGTACTTC | CASSLDTPGRDEQYF
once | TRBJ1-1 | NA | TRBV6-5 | TGTGCCAGCAGTTACTCGAGATCGAGGACTGAAGCTTTCTTT | CASSYSRSRTEAFF
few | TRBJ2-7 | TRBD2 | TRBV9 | TGTGCCAGCAGCGTAGGTCCAGCGGGGGTTTACGAGCAGTACTTC | CASSVGPAGVYEQYF
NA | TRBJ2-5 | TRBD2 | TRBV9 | TGTGCCAGCAGCCTCATAGCGGGGCAAGAGACCCAGTACTTC | CASSLIAGQETQYF
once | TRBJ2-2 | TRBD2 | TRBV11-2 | TGTGCCAGCAGCTTACCTACTAGCGGACTAAACACCGGGGAGCTGTTTTTT | CASSLPTSGLNTGELFF
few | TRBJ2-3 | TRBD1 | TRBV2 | TGTGCCAGCAGTGAAGCTAGACAGGGTCAAGATACGCAGTATTTT | CASSEARQGQDTQYF
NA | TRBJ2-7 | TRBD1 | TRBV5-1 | TGCGCCAGCAGCGGGACGACAGGGCGGTACGAGCAGTACTTC | CASSGTTGRYEQYF
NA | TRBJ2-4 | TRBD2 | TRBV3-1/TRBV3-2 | TGTGCCAGCAGCCATAGCGGGGGGGCTTCCAAAAACATTCAGTACTTC | CASSHSGGASKNIQYF
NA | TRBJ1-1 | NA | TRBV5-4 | TGTGCCAGCAGCTTTGAGTGGGGCGACACTGAAGCTTTCTTT | CASSFEWGDTEAFF
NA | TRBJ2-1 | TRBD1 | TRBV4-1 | TGCGCCAGCAGCCCTTGGGAGGGACAGGGCAATGAGCAGTTCTTC | CASSPWEGQGNEQFF
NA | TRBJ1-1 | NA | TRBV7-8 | TGTGCCAGCAACCCAGGGGCGTATGTGAACACTGAAGCTTTCTTT | CASNPGAYVNTEAFF
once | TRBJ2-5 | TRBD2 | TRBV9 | TGTGCCAGCAGCGTAGTCCCAGCGGGGAAGGAGACCCAGTACTTC | CASSVVPAGKETQYF
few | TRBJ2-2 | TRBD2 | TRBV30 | TGTGCCTGGAGTGGACTAGCGGGGGCCTTGAACACCGGGGAGCTGTTTTTT | CAWSGLAGALNTGELFF
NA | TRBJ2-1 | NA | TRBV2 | TGTGCCAGCAGTGAAGGGGCCCGGGGAAGGCAGTTCTTC | CASSEGARGRQFF
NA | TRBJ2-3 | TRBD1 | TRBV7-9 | TGTGCCAGCAGGCCGGGACAGGGGGCTCGTACGCAGTATTTT | CASRPGQGARTQYF
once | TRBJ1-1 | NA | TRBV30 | TGTGCCTGGAGTGTCCGGGGGGAGGCTTTCTTT | CAWSVRGEAFF
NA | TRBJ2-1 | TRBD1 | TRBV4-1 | TGCGCCAGCAGCCAAGATATTGACAGGGTTGAGCAGTTCTTC | CASSQDIDRVEQFF
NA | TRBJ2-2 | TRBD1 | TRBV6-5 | TGTGCCAGCAGTTACGGGACAGGGAACACCGGGGAGCTGTTTTTT | CASSYGTGNTGELFF